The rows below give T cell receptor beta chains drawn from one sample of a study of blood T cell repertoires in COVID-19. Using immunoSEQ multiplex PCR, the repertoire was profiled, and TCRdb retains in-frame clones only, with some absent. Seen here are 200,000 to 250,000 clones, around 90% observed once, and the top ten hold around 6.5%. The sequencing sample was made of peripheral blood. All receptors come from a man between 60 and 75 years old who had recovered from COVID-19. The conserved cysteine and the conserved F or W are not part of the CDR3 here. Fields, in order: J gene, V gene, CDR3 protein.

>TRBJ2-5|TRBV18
ASSPLGTGGQETQY
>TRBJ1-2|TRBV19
ASSVLYRRANYGYT
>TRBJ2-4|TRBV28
ASSPKYRPLRY
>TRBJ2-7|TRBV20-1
SASHRGEQY
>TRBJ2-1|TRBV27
ASSFWGDYNEQF
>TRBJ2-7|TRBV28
ASSSSGTSGWYEQY
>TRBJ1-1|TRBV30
AWYSNSVNTEAF
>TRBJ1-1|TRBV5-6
ASRRTGENTEAF
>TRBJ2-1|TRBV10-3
AITTSGGNEQF
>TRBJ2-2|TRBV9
ASSPHQGEVTGELF
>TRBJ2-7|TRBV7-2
ASSLDGLAGYEQY
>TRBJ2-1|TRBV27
ASRSFNEQF
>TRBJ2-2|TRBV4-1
ASSQGRSPSAGELF
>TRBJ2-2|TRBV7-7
ASSPLLSGRGTGELF
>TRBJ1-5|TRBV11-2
ASSLGAAQGPQH
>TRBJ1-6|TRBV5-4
ASWTGGSSYNSPLH
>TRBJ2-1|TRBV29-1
SVSPREGTSYNEQF
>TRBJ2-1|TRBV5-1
ASSSASWTSGSGDEQF